The T cell receptor beta chain described here comes from a study of blood T cell repertoires in COVID-19. Generated by immunoSEQ multiplex PCR, the TCRdb table keeps only in-frame clones and is missing some. The sample contains fewer than 200,000 clones, approximately 90% of which appear only once. The V gene lost 1 base and the J gene lost 3 bases, with 10 bases spanning the gap. CDR1 is LGHDT and CDR2 is YNNKEL in the germline V gene (reference sequence). CDR3 length: 15 amino acids. V is TRBV3-1 (or the pseudogene TRBV3-2) and J is TRBJ1-5; unclear D gene. The source is a woman aged 35 to 49 in a cohort exposed to, infected with or recovered from COVID-19 (not recorded which). The specimen sequenced was PBMCs or T cells enriched from blood (not recorded which). The CDR3: CASSQGLRNNQPQHF. CDR3 sequence (DNA): TGTGCCAGCAGCCAAGGGCTCCGAAACAATCAGCCCCAGCATTTT.